These 18 T cell receptor beta chains originate from one sample sequenced in a study of immune evolution from preneoplasia to lung adenocarcinoma. TCRdb's table, derived via immunoSEQ multiplex PCR, lists solely in-frame clones and lacks some. The sample includes over 6,500 clones, over 75% of them seen just once. Specimen: FFPE minimally invasive lung adenocarcinoma tissue. The source is an elderly person with lung adenocarcinoma.

The chain uses TRBV29-1 and TRBJ1-2, with TRBD1 matching over 8 bases. Germline CDR1 and CDR2: SQVTM and ANQGSEA. The ends lost 4 bases at V and 2 bases at J; junction bases unmatched: 6. The CDR3 covers 14 residues. The CDR3 region is CSVVVPGGNYGYTF. The CDR3 coding sequence is TGCAGCGTTGTCGTTCCAGGGGGCAACTATGGCTACACCTTC.

This rearrangement joins TRBV7-9 to TRBJ2-2; D possibly corresponds to TRBD1 (5 bases). CDR3 length equals 15 residues. Between the trimmed V and J ends, which lost 5 bases and 7 bases, there was a span of 17 bases. Looked up from germline, CDR1 is SEHNR and CDR2 is FQNEAQ (reference sequence). CDR3 sequence reads: CASSNPQGLGGELFF. The CDR3 DNA reads as TGTGCCAGCAGCAACCCCCAGGGATTGGGCGGGGAGCTGTTTTTT.

This clone came up once. The chain is built from TRBV6-6 and TRBJ2-3; 7 bases match TRBD2. Losses at the gene ends were 5 bases for V and 4 bases for J; bases not matched to a gene: 9. The CDR3 totals 15 residues. Germline V gene data show CDR1 as MNHNY and CDR2 as SVGAGI (reference sequence). The CDR3 DNA follows: TGTGCCAGCAGTCCCGAGGGCGGGGGATCAGATACGCAGTATTTT. It is translated as CASSPEGGGSDTQYF.

The chain has TRBV9 and TRBJ1-5; 8 bases are shared with TRBD1. Germline CDR1 reads SGDLS; CDR2 reads YYNGEE. V trimming: 0 bases; J trimming: 4 bases; junction bases outside the gene matches: 3. The CDR3 sequence is 15 residues long. The CDR3 nucleotides are TGTGCCAGCAGCGTAGGTGGACAGGGAAATCAGCCCCAGCATTTT. This codes for CASSVGGQGNQPQHF. The whole variable domain, filled in from reference TRBV9 and TRBJ1-5, reads DSGVTQTPKHLITATGQRVTLRCSPRSGDLSVYWYQQSLDQGLQFLIQYYNGEERAKGNILERFSAQQFPDLHSELNLSSLELGDSALYFCASSVGGQGNQPQHFGDGTRLSIL.

The V gene is TRBV7-2, the J gene TRBJ2-3, with 9 bases identical to TRBD1. The CDR3 loop spans 15 amino acids. Germline CDR1 SGHTA, CDR2 FQGNSA. V was clipped by 3 bases and J by 1 base; unmatched bases: 2. The CDR3 spells CASSFGQGRTDTQYF. In DNA, the CDR3 is TGTGCCAGCAGCTTCGGACAGGGGCGCACAGATACGCAGTATTTT.

This chain joins TRBV18 and TRBJ2-3; the D gene could be TRBD1 or TRBD2 (5 bases each). Trimming took off 2 bases at V and 0 bases at J, with 9 bases between the two ends. The germline V gene has CDR1 KGHSH and CDR2 LQKENI. CDR3 length equals 15 residues. In nucleotides, the CDR3 is TGTGCCAGCTCACCAGTCTGGGGGAGCACAGATACGCAGTATTTT. It translates to CASSPVWGSTDTQYF.

The chain has TRBV4-3 and TRBJ2-3; D unresolved. Germline V gene lookup returns CDR1 LGHNA and CDR2 YSLEER. The CDR3 covers 18 residues. The V gene lost 0 bases and the J gene lost 0 bases, with 16 bases spanning the gap. This CDR3 reads CASSQDLGSPTSTDTQYF. DNA for the CDR3: TGCGCCAGCAGCCAAGATCTGGGCTCGCCGACTAGCACAGATACGCAGTATTTT.

CDR3: CASSNPGGQETQYF. The CDR3 DNA reads as TGTGCCAGCAGCAACCCGGGGGGGCAGGAGACCCAGTACTTC. The chain has TRBV11-2 and TRBJ2-5, with 8 bases aligning to TRBD2. This CDR3 contains 14 residues. CDR1 and CDR2 (germline): SGHAT, FQNNGV. J was trimmed by 5 bases and V by 5 bases; bases with no gene match: 7.

The chain combines TRBV11-2 with TRBJ1-3; a possible D gene is TRBD1 (6 bases). This CDR3 spans 16 amino acids. Germline-derived CDR1 and CDR2 are SGHAT and FQNNGV. Deletions cut 7 bases from V and 0 bases from J, with 16 bases between. The CDR3 DNA is TGTGCCAGCACCCAGGGGATTTTTGTCTCTGGAAACACCATATATTTT. It specifies CASTQGIFVSGNTIYF. Variable domain in full (rest from reference TRBV11-2 and TRBJ1-3): EAGVAQSPRYKIIEKRQSVAFWCNPISGHATLYWYQQILGQGPKLLIQFQNNGVVDDSQLPKDRFSAERLKGVDSTLKIQPAKLEDSAVYLCASTQGIFVSGNTIYFGEGSWLTVV.

V gene TRBV6-5 combines with J gene TRBJ1-5; unclear D gene. The CDR3 contains 13 residues. The V gene's germline CDR1 is MNHEY and CDR2 SVGAGI. The V end lost 5 bases, the J end lost 4 bases, and 9 bases lay between the germline ends. The CDR3 reads CASSAQANQPQHF. The DNA of the CDR3 is TGTGCCAGCAGTGCGCAAGCAAATCAGCCCCAGCATTTT.

The rearrangement uses TRBV28 and TRBJ2-6; 8 bases agree with TRBD1. CDR3 size: 18 residues. In germline, CDR1 is MDHEN, CDR2 SYDVKM. The V and J ends lost 3 bases and 2 bases, in that order; junction bases with no gene match: 9. CDR3 region: CASSFLRQGSTGANVLTF. The CDR3 DNA follows: TGTGCCAGCAGTTTCCTTAGACAGGGGAGCACTGGGGCCAACGTCCTGACTTTC.

This chain links TRBV19 with TRBJ2-7; 8 bases line up with TRBD1. Looked up from germline, CDR1 is LNHDA and CDR2 is SQIVND (reference sequence). This CDR3 is 13 amino acids long. The V gene end was trimmed by 9 bases and the J gene end by 4 bases; junction bases not matched to a gene: 8. CDR3 nucleotides: TGTGCCAGAGGGACAGGCAAACTTTACGAGCAGTACTTC. It translates to CARGTGKLYEQYF.

The chain is built from TRBV6-1 and TRBJ2-3, with 7 bases matching TRBD1. The CDR3 extends over 15 amino acids. CDR1 is MNHNS, CDR2 SASEGT, per germline. The V and J ends lost 10 bases and 8 bases, in that order; junction bases with no gene match: 18. In DNA, the CDR3 is TGTGCCACCTGCCGGGACAGCCTAATCTCGGGTACGCAGTATTTT. It encodes CATCRDSLISGTQYF.

This chain uses TRBV28 with TRBJ2-3; 8 bases align to TRBD2. Germline CDR1 MDHEN, CDR2 SYDVKM. Losses at the gene ends were 8 bases for V and 1 base for J; bases not matched to a gene: 8. This CDR3 spans 15 amino acids. The CDR3 loop reads CASAPPGGGTDTQYF. Written as DNA, the CDR3 is TGTGCCAGCGCCCCCCCGGGGGGGGGCACAGATACGCAGTATTTT.

The chain joins TRBV6-5 to TRBJ2-1; 13 bases are shared with TRBD2. In germline, CDR1 is MNHEY, CDR2 SVGAGI. The CDR3 length is 15 residues. After removal of 8 bases from V and 9 bases from J, the junction contained 10 bases not matched to a gene. Here the CDR3 DNA reads TGTGCCAGCCAAACTAGCGGGGGGGCTTACGGTGAGCAGTTCTTC. Protein product: CASQTSGGAYGEQFF.

The chain uses TRBV5-1 and TRBJ2-7, with a tentative D call TRBD1 (6 bases). The CDR3 has 11 amino acids. Trimming took 7 bases from V and 5 from J, leaving 10 bases between them. CDR1 is SGHRS and CDR2 is YFSETQ in the germline V gene. The DNA of the CDR3 is TGCGCCAGCTCGGACAGCAACGAGCAGTACTTC. Amino acids: CASSDSNEQYF.

The chain employs TRBV19 and TRBJ2-2; 8 bases line up with TRBD2. The CDR3 is made up of 16 amino acids. V lost 0 bases and J lost 4; bases outside the gene matches: 4. CDR1 and CDR2 from the germline V gene are LNHDA and SQIVND (reference sequence). The CDR3 here is CASSIDRLAGTGELFF. The DNA of the CDR3 is TGTGCCAGTAGTATAGATCGGCTAGCGGGCACCGGGGAGCTGTTTTTT.

This clone has a single count. CDR3 nucleotides: TGTGCCAGCAGTTCCACCGGGAGCACCATATATTTT. Its protein product is CASSSTGSTIYF. The rearrangement links TRBV28 to TRBJ1-3; no definite D call. The germline V gene has CDR1 MDHEN and CDR2 SYDVKM. The CDR3 contains 12 residues. V lost 4 bases to trimming and J lost 9 bases, with 10 bases between them.